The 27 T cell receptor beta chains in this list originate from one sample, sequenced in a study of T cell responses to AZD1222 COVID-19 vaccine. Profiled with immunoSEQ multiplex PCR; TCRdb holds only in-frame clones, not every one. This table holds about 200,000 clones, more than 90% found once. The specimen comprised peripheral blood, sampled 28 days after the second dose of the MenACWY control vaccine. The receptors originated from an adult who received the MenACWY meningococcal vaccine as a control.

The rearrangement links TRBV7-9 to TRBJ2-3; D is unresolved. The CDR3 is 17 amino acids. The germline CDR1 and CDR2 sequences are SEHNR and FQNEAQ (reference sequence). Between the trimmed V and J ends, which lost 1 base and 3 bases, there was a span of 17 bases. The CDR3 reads CASSLVSGVRGTDTQYF. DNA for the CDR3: TGTGCCAGCAGCTTAGTTAGTGGGGTCCGAGGAACAGATACGCAGTATTTT.

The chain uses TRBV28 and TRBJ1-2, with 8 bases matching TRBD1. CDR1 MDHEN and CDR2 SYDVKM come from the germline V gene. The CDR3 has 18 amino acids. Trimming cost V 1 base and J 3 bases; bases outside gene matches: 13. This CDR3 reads CASSLFPRGGQADYGYTF. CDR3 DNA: TGTGCCAGCAGTTTATTCCCCCGCGGGGGACAGGCAGACTATGGCTACACCTTC.

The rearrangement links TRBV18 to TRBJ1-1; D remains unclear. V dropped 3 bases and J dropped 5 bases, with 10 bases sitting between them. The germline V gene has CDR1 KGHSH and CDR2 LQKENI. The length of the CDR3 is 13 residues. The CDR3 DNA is TGTGCCAGCTCACCGCCTGGGAGGACTGAAGCTTTCTTT. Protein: CASSPPGRTEAFF.

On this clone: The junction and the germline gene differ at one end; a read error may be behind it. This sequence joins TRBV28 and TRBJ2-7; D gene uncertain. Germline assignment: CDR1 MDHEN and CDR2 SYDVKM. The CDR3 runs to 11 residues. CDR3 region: CASSFLSRSDF. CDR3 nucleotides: TGTGCCAGCAGTTTCCTATCAAGGTCCGACTTC.

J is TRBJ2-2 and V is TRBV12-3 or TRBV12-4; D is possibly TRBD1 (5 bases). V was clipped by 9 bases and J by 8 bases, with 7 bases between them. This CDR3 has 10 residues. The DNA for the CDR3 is TGTGCCAGTAGGGGAGGGGAGCTGTTTTTT. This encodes CASRGGELFF.

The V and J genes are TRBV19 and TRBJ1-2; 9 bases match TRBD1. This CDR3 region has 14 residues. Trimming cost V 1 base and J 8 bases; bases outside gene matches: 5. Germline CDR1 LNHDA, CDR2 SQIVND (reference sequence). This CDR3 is CASSIASTGGGYTF. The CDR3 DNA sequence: TGTGCCAGTAGTATAGCCTCCACAGGGGGCGGCTACACCTTC.

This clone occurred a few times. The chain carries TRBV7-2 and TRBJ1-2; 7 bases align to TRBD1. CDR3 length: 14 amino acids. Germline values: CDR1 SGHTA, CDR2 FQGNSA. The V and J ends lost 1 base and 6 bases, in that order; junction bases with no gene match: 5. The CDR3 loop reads CASSLEGAGDGYTF. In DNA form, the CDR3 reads TGTGCCAGCAGCTTAGAGGGGGCAGGGGATGGCTACACCTTC.

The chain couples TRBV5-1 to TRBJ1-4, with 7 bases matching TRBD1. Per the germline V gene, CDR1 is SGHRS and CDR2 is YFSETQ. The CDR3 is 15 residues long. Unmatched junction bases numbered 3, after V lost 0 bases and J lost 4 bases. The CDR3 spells CASSLEGTVNEKLFF. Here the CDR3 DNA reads TGCGCCAGCAGCTTGGAAGGGACAGTTAATGAAAAACTGTTTTTT.

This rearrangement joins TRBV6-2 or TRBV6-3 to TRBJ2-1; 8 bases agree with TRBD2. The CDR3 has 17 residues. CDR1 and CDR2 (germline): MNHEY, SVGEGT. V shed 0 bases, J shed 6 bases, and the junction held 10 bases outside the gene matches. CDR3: CASSYSTGGGLINEQFF. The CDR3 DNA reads TGTGCCAGCAGTTACTCGACAGGCGGGGGGTTGATCAATGAGCAGTTCTTC.

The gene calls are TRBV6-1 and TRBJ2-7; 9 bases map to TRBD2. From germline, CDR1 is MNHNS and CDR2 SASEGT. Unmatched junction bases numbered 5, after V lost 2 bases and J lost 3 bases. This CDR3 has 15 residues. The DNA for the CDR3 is TGTGCCAGCAGTGAAAGAGGGCGGGAGGGCTACGAGCAGTACTTC. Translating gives CASSERGREGYEQYF.

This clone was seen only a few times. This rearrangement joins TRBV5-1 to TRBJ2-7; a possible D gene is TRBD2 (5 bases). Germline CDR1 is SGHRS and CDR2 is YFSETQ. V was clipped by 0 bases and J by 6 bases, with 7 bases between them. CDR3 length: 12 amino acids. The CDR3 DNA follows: TGCGCCAGCAGCTTGGGAGGGCTCGAGCAGTACTTC. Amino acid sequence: CASSLGGLEQYF.

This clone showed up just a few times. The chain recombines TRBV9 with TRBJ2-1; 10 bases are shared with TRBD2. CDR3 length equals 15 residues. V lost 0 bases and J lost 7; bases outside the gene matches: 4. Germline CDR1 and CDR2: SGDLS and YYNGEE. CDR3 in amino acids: CASSVGSSGRNEQFF. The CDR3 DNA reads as TGTGCCAGCAGCGTAGGGTCTAGCGGGAGAAATGAGCAGTTCTTC.

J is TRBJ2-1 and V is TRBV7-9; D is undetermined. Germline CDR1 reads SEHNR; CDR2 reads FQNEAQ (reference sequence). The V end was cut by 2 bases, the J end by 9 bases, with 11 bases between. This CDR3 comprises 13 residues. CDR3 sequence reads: CASSLTSISEQFF. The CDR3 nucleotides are TGTGCCAGCAGCTTAACGTCAATCTCTGAGCAGTTCTTC.

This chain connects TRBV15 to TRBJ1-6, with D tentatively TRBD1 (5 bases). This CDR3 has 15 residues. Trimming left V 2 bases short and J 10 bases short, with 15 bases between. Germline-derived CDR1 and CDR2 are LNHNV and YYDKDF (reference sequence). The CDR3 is CATSRSMEGQSPLHF. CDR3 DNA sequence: TGTGCCACCAGCAGAAGCATGGAAGGACAATCACCCCTCCACTTT.

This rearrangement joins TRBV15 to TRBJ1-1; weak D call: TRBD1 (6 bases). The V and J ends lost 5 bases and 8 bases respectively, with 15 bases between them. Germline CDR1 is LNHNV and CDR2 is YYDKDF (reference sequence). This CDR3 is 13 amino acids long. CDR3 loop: CATSLQGWREAFF. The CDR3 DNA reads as TGTGCCACCAGCCTGCAGGGGTGGAGGGAAGCTTTCTTT.

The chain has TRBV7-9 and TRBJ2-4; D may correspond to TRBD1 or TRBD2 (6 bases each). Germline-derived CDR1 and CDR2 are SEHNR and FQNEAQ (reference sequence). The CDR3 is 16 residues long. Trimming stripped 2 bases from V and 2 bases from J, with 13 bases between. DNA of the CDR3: TGTGCCAGCAGCTTACTGGGGGGCTCACCCAAAAACATTCAGTACTTC. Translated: CASSLLGGSPKNIQYF.

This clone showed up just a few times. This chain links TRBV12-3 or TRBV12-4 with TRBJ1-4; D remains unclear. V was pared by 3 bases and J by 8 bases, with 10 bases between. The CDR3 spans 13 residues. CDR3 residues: CASSFSGLEKLFF. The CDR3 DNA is TGTGCCAGCAGTTTTTCCGGCCTAGAAAAACTGTTTTTT.

The CDR3 coding sequence is TGTGCCAGTAGTAAGGACAGCCTCTATGGCTACACCTTC. Translated: CASSKDSLYGYTF. V usage is TRBV19 and J usage is TRBJ1-2, with D maybe TRBD1 (6 bases). There are 13 residues in the CDR3. Germline CDR1 reads LNHDA; CDR2 reads SQIVND (reference sequence). The V end lost 4 bases, the J end lost 4 bases, and 10 bases lay between the germline ends.

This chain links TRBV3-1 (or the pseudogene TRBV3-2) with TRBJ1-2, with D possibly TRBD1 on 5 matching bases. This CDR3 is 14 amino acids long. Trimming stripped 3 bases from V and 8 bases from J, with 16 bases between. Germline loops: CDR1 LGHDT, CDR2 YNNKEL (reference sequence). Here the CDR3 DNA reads TGTGCCAGCAGCCAGCTCATTGAGGGGCGCGGCTACACCTTC. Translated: CASSQLIEGRGYTF.

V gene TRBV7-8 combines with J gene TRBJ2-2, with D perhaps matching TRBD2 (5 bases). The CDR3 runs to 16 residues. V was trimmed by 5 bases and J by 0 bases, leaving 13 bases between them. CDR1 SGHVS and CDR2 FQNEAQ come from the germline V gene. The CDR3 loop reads CASSLGVATNTGELFF. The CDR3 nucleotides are TGTGCCAGCAGCCTGGGAGTGGCGACGAACACCGGGGAGCTGTTTTTT.

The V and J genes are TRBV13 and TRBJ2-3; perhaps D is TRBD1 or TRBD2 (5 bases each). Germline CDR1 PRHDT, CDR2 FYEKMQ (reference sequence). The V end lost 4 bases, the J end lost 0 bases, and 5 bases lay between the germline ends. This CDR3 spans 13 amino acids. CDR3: CASSWDSTDTQYF. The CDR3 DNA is TGTGCCAGCAGCTGGGACAGCACAGATACGCAGTATTTT.

The CDR3 here is CASSGDGVGGYTF. DNA for the CDR3: TGTGCCAGCAGTGGGGATGGGGTTGGTGGCTACACCTTC. V usage is TRBV12-3 or TRBV12-4 and J usage is TRBJ1-2; D is unresolved. CDR3 size: 13 residues. V lost 5 bases and J lost 7, with 14 bases in between.

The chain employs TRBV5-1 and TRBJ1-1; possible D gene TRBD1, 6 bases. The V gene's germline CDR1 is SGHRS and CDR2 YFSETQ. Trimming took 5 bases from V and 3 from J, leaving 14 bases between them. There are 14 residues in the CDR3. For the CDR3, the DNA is TGCGCCAGCAGAGCGAGACAGGAGTACACTGAAGCTTTCTTT. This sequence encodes CASRARQEYTEAFF. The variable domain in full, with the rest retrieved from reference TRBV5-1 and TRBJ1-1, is KAGVTQTPRYLIKTRGQQVTLSCSPISGHRSVSWYQQTPGQGLQFLFEYFSETQRNKGNFPGRFSGRQFSNSRSEMNVSTLELGDSALYLCASRARQEYTEAFFGQGTRLTVV.

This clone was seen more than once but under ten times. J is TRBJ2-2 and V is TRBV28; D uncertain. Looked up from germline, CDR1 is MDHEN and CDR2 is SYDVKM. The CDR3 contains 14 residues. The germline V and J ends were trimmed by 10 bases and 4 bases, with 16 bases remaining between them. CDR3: CAIRTPLGTGELFF. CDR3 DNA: TGTGCCATACGGACGCCGCTGGGCACCGGGGAGCTGTTTTTT.

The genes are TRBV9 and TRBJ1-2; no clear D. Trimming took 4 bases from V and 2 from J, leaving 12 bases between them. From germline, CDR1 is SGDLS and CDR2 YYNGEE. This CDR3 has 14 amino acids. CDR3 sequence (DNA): TGTGCCAGCAGCCCACCGGGCGGGAACTATGGCTACACCTTC. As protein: CASSPPGGNYGYTF.

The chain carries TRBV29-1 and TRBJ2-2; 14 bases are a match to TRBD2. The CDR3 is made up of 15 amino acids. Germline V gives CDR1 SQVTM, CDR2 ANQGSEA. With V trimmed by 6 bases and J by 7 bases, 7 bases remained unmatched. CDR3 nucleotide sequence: TGCAGCGTGAGACTAGCGGGAGGGCCGGTCGGGGAGCTGTTTTTT. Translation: CSVRLAGGPVGELFF.

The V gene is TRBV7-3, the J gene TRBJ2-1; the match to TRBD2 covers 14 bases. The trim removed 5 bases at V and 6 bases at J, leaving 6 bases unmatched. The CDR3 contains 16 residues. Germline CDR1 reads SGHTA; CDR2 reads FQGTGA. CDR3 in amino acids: CASSRRGTSGGNEQFF. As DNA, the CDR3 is TGTGCCAGCAGCCGTCGAGGGACTAGCGGGGGCAATGAGCAGTTCTTC.